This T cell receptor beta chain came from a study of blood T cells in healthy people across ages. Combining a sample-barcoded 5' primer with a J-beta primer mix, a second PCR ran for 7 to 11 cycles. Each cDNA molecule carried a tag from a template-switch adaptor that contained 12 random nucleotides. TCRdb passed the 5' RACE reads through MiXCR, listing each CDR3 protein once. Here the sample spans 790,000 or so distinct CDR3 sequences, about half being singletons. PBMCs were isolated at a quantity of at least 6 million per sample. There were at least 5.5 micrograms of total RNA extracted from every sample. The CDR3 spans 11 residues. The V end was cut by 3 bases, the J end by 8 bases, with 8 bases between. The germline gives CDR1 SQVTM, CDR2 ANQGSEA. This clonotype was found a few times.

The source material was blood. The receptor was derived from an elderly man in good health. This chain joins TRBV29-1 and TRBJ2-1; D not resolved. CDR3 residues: CSVDQQHEQFF. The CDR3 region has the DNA TGCAGCGTTGATCAACAGCATGAGCAGTTCTTC.